These 18 T cell receptor beta chains came from one sample sequenced in a study of blood T cell repertoires in COVID-19. TCRdb's table, derived via immunoSEQ multiplex PCR, lists solely in-frame clones and lacks some. Of 300,000 to 400,000 clones in the sample, around 87% are singletons; the top ten hold over 0.9%. Sequenced sample: PBMCs or T cells enriched from blood (not recorded which). These receptors originate from a woman aged 25 to 39 with acute COVID-19.

This clone was picked up one time. The rearrangement uses TRBV30 and TRBJ2-2; D is possibly TRBD2 (5 bases). With 4 bases removed from V and 6 bases from J, the gap between germline ends came to 12 bases. CDR1 is GTSNPN, CDR2 SVGIG, per germline (reference sequence). This CDR3 contains 13 residues. CDR3: CAWTSQAAGELFF. As DNA, the CDR3 is TGTGCCTGGACAAGCCAAGCGGCCGGGGAGCTGTTTTTT.

V gene TRBV20-1 combines with J gene TRBJ1-2; TRBD1 might be the D (6 bases). There are 11 residues in the CDR3. Per the germline V gene, CDR1 is DFQATT and CDR2 is SNEGSKA (reference sequence). Trimming stripped 8 bases from V and 4 bases from J, with 11 bases between. CDR3 residues: CSLGTSYGYTF. The CDR3 DNA reads as TGCAGTCTCGGGACATCCTATGGCTACACCTTC.

The V call is TRBV5-1, the J call TRBJ1-1; TRBD1 is a possible D gene (6 bases). The CDR3 contains 15 residues. V shed 2 bases and J shed 6 bases, with 17 bases lying between them. Looked up from germline, CDR1 is SGHRS and CDR2 is YFSETQ. CDR3 amino acids: CASSFSAGVSSEAFF. CDR3 nucleotides: TGCGCCAGCAGCTTTTCAGCAGGGGTTTCTTCTGAAGCTTTCTTT.

This chain joins TRBV11-2 and TRBJ2-1; 8 bases are a match to TRBD1. The CDR3 has 13 amino acids. V shed 5 bases and J 9 bases; nucleotides not matched to a gene: 6. Germline values: CDR1 SGHAT, CDR2 FQNNGV. In nucleotides, the CDR3 is TGTGCCAGCAGCATGCGACAGGGGAGTGAGCAGTTCTTC. It translates to CASSMRQGSEQFF.

This chain joins TRBV5-1 and TRBJ1-1, with no clear D. CDR1 is SGHRS and CDR2 is YFSETQ in the germline V gene. This CDR3 spans 13 amino acids. V was shortened by 7 bases and J by 4 bases, with 14 bases between the two germline ends. The CDR3, as DNA: TGCGCCAGCCTGGAGCGGGGTGGCACTGAAGCTTTCTTT. Translating gives CASLERGGTEAFF. Complete variable domain (other parts from reference TRBV5-1 and TRBJ1-1): KAGVTQTPRYLIKTRGQQVTLSCSPISGHRSVSWYQQTPGQGLQFLFEYFSETQRNKGNFPGRFSGRQFSNSRSEMNVSTLELGDSALYLCASLERGGTEAFFGQGTRLTVV.

This clone was seen just once. The chain recombines TRBV18 with TRBJ1-5; D is ambiguous. The CDR3 extends over 16 amino acids. Germline CDR1 KGHSH, CDR2 LQKENI. Trimming pared 6 bases from V and 0 bases from J, leaving 15 bases between. The CDR3 protein is CASSSIPLDSNQPQHF. In DNA form, the CDR3 reads TGTGCCAGCTCGTCGATCCCGTTAGATAGCAATCAGCCCCAGCATTTT.

This clone was observed a single time. The V and J genes are TRBV12-5 and TRBJ1-4; TRBD1 might be the D (5 bases). From germline, CDR1 is LGHNT and CDR2 FRNRAP. The CDR3 sequence is 14 residues long. V gave up 1 base and J gave up 7 bases, with 10 bases separating them. The CDR3 sequence is CASGLGREAEKLFF. In DNA form, the CDR3 reads TGTGCTAGTGGTTTGGGCAGGGAGGCTGAAAAACTGTTTTTT.

The genes are TRBV30 and TRBJ1-3; 7 bases map to TRBD1. The germline CDR1 and CDR2 sequences are GTSNPN and SVGIG (reference sequence). This CDR3 has 12 amino acids. With V trimmed by 2 bases and J by 11 bases, 6 bases remained unmatched. The CDR3 spells CAWSTGVMPIYF. CDR3 in DNA: TGTGCCTGGAGTACAGGGGTCATGCCCATATATTTT. Complete variable domain (other parts from reference TRBV30 and TRBJ1-3): SQTIHQWPATLVQPVGSPLSLECTVEGTSNPNLYWYRQAAGRGLQLLFYSVGIGQISSEVPQNLSASRPQDRQFILSSKKLLLSDSGFYLCAWSTGVMPIYFGEGSWLTVV.

The chain is built from TRBV9 and TRBJ2-7, with 9 positions matching TRBD1. The CDR3 is made up of 14 amino acids. The trim removed 4 bases at V and 2 bases at J, leaving 4 bases unmatched. The germline gives CDR1 SGDLS, CDR2 YYNGEE. The CDR3 DNA reads as TGTGCCAGCAGCCTGACAGGGGGAACCTACGAGCAGTACTTC. It specifies CASSLTGGTYEQYF.

This clone was recorded once. The chain couples TRBV6-1 to TRBJ2-7, with 9 bases matching TRBD2. The CDR3 runs 16 residues. The germline V gene has CDR1 MNHNS and CDR2 SASEGT. The V segment lost 0 bases and the J segment 3 bases; nucleotides outside the gene matches: 6. In DNA form, the CDR3 reads TGTGCCAGCAGTGAAGCGGTGAGCGGGGGGAACTACGAGCAGTACTTC. This sequence encodes CASSEAVSGGNYEQYF.

The rearrangement joins TRBV7-3 to TRBJ1-6, with D unclear. Germline V CDR1 and CDR2: SGHTA, FQGTGA. This CDR3 is 14 amino acids long. Trimming removed 2 bases at V and 6 bases at J, with 8 bases between. Here the CDR3 DNA reads TGTGCCAGCAGCTTAGGGCCGGTTAATTCACCCCTCCACTTT. It translates to CASSLGPVNSPLHF.

The V and J genes are TRBV5-6 and TRBJ1-5; D possibly corresponds to TRBD1 (5 bases). The CDR3 is 15 amino acids. The germline V and J ends were trimmed by 4 bases and 4 bases, with 15 bases remaining between them. Germline CDR1 SGHDT, CDR2 YYEEEE. In DNA form, the CDR3 reads TGTGCCAGCAGCCTTGACAGCGATGGGAATCAGCCCCAGCATTTT. Translated, it gives CASSLDSDGNQPQHF.

This clone was detected once. The chain links TRBV5-1 to TRBJ2-7; 15 bases agree with TRBD2. CDR1 is SGHRS, CDR2 YFSETQ, per germline. V lost 4 bases, J lost 2 bases, and 7 bases stayed unmatched. This CDR3 comprises 17 residues. The CDR3 loop is CASSRPGTSGGTYEQYF. Written as DNA, the CDR3 is TGCGCCAGCAGCCGTCCCGGGACTAGCGGGGGGACCTACGAGCAGTACTTC. Full variable domain (missing parts from reference TRBV5-1 and TRBJ2-7): KAGVTQTPRYLIKTRGQQVTLSCSPISGHRSVSWYQQTPGQGLQFLFEYFSETQRNKGNFPGRFSGRQFSNSRSEMNVSTLELGDSALYLCASSRPGTSGGTYEQYFGPGTRLTVT.

The chain employs TRBV7-9 and TRBJ2-1; no firm D call. The CDR3 extends over 14 amino acids. V was cut by 1 base and J by 5 bases, with 9 bases left in between. Per germline, CDR1 SEHNR and CDR2 FQNEAQ (reference sequence). The CDR3 here is CASSLDRTDNEQFF. CDR3 bases: TGTGCCAGCAGCTTAGATAGAACTGACAATGAGCAGTTCTTC.

CDR3 coding DNA: TGTGCCAGCAGCTCAAGGGCTCGGGGTAAGGCTTATACCCTTGAAGCTTTCTTT. Translated, it gives CASSSRARGKAYTLEAFF. The chain carries TRBV7-9 and TRBJ1-1; D gene unclear. Germline V gene sequence: CDR1 SEHNR, CDR2 FQNEAQ (reference sequence). Trimming left V 4 bases short and J 7 bases short, with 28 bases between. There are 18 residues in the CDR3.

The chain is built from TRBV6-5 and TRBJ1-3; the match to TRBD1 covers 7 bases. Germline assignment: CDR1 MNHEY and CDR2 SVGAGI. CDR3 length: 14 amino acids. J lost 4 bases, V lost 2 bases, and 2 bases had no gene match. The CDR3 coding sequence is TGTGCCAGCAGTTACACAGGGGCGGGAAACACCATATATTTT. Translating it yields CASSYTGAGNTIYF.

The genes are TRBV5-5 and TRBJ1-1; D gene ambiguous. V was pared by 6 bases and J by 0 bases, with 18 bases between. This CDR3 region has 16 residues. CDR1 is SGHKS and CDR2 is YYEKEE in the germline V gene (reference sequence). The CDR3, as DNA: TGTGCCAGCAACCTCCGGGGTTCCCCCATGAACACTGAAGCTTTCTTT. It encodes CASNLRGSPMNTEAFF.

This clone was observed a few times. The J gene is TRBJ1-2, the V gene TRBV11-1; D might be TRBD1 (6 bases). Trimming removed 6 bases from V and 7 bases from J, with 24 bases in between. CDR1 and CDR2 from the germline V gene are SGHAT and FQDESV (reference sequence). The CDR3 has 16 residues. This CDR3 reads CASSIRDTTTPTGYTF. The DNA of the CDR3 is TGTGCCAGCAGTATCCGGGACACCACCACCCCTACTGGCTACACCTTC. The whole variable domain, filled in from reference TRBV11-1 and TRBJ1-2, reads EAEVAQSPRYKITEKSQAVAFWCDPISGHATLYWYRQILGQGPELLVQFQDESVVDDSQLPKDRFSAERLKGVDSTLKIQPAELGDSAMYLCASSIRDTTTPTGYTFGSGTRLTVV.